This T cell receptor beta chain was sequenced in a study of Ad26.COV2.S vaccination and SARS-CoV-2 variants. Treatment indicated: some 19 received Ad26.COV2.S at low or high dose, single or two shots; roughly five received placebo; per-sample allocation not given. Sampling occurred on day 63 after the first vaccine or placebo injection. Trimming removed 0 bases from V and 1 base from J, with 15 bases in between. Per the germline V gene, CDR1 is SQVTM and CDR2 is ANQGSEA. CDR3 length: 16 amino acids. Measured with immunoSEQ multiplex PCR; TCRdb has only the in-frame clones, and not every one. Of about 350,000 clones detected, less than 90% appear once; the ten largest clones hold 6.4%.

The genes are TRBV29-1 and TRBJ1-2; maybe TRBD1 (5 bases). The sequence came from a person aged 18-65 years who received the Ad26.COV2.S COVID-19 vaccine or a placebo. The source was peripheral blood, collected in a trial of Ad26.COV2.S vaccine versus placebo. The CDR3 spells CSVEESRGKFNYGYTF. The DNA for the CDR3 is TGCAGCGTTGAAGAGTCGAGGGGCAAATTTAACTATGGCTACACCTTC.